These 21 T cell receptor beta chains share one sample of origin, sequenced in a study of T cell responses to AZD1222 COVID-19 vaccine. Sequencing used immunoSEQ multiplex PCR; TCRdb keeps in-frame clones, though not all of them. The sample lists some 130,000 clones, 70% to 90% occurring once. The sample here was peripheral blood, taken on day 0 of AZD1222 vaccination. All receptors come from an adult in good health.

A note on this clone: Other DNA sequences of this sample code for an identical CDR3. This rearrangement joins TRBV5-1 to TRBJ2-5, with 10 bases that match TRBD1. Losses at the gene ends were 4 bases for V and 5 bases for J; bases not matched to a gene: 5. The CDR3 loop spans 14 amino acids. The germline V gene has CDR1 SGHRS and CDR2 YFSETQ. The CDR3 DNA reads as TGCGCCAGCAGCAGAGGACAGGGGGGTGAGACCCAGTACTTC. As protein: CASSRGQGGETQYF.

This clone was detected a few times. The rearrangement joins TRBV6-5 to TRBJ2-3; a possible D gene is TRBD2 (5 bases). Trimming took 2 bases from V and 1 from J, leaving 7 bases between them. From germline, CDR1 is MNHEY and CDR2 SVGAGI. CDR3 size: 14 residues. CDR3 residues: CASSYAAGTDTQYF. CDR3 nucleotides: TGTGCCAGCAGTTACGCAGCGGGCACAGATACGCAGTATTTT.

This chain links TRBV24-1 with TRBJ1-4; the D gene is possibly TRBD1 (5 bases). V dropped 2 bases and J dropped 0 bases, with 6 bases sitting between them. The germline gives CDR1 KGHDR, CDR2 SFDVKD. CDR3 size: 15 residues. The CDR3 sequence is CATSDSTATNEKLFF. The CDR3 DNA reads TGTGCCACCAGTGATTCGACAGCAACTAATGAAAAACTGTTTTTT.

The chain is built from TRBV4-2 and TRBJ2-2; TRBD2 aligns across 9 bases. The V gene end was trimmed by 0 bases and the J gene end by 4 bases; junction bases not matched to a gene: 6. The germline gives CDR1 LGHNA, CDR2 YNFKEQ. The CDR3 covers 17 residues. CDR3 in DNA: TGTGCCAGCAGCCAAGAACCTAGCGGGGTTCTCACCGGGGAGCTGTTTTTT. This sequence encodes CASSQEPSGVLTGELFF.

This clone appeared once. The chain uses TRBV5-1 and TRBJ2-1; D possibly uses TRBD1 or TRBD2 (5 bases each). This CDR3 has 14 residues. With 4 bases removed from V and 9 bases from J, the gap between germline ends came to 17 bases. CDR1 is SGHRS, CDR2 YFSETQ, per germline. CDR3 residues: CASSQGYGGGEQFF. The CDR3 DNA reads as TGCGCCAGCAGCCAGGGCTACGGAGGCGGTGAGCAGTTCTTC.

This chain connects TRBV5-1 to TRBJ1-2; no definite D call. With 3 bases removed from V and 0 bases from J, the gap between germline ends came to 12 bases. Germline V gene sequence: CDR1 SGHRS, CDR2 YFSETQ. The CDR3 covers 15 residues. The CDR3 reads CASSSAGPTNYGYTF. The CDR3 coding sequence is TGCGCCAGCAGCTCCGCCGGGCCGACTAACTATGGCTACACCTTC.

This chain links TRBV2 with TRBJ1-2, with TRBD1 matching 12 bases. CDR1 and CDR2 from the germline V gene are SNHLY and FYNNEI. CDR3 length: 12 residues. The J segment lost 7 bases and the V segment lost 9 bases, leaving 3 bases of the junction unmatched. CDR3 protein: CARAGQGAGYTF. The CDR3 DNA is TGTGCCAGAGCGGGACAGGGGGCTGGCTACACCTTC.

The chain employs TRBV10-3 and TRBJ2-1; TRBD2 agrees at 9 bases. Per the germline V gene, CDR1 is ENHRY and CDR2 is SYGVKD. V was pared by 6 bases and J by 6 bases, with 6 bases of the junction left unmatched. The CDR3 has 14 residues. The CDR3 nucleotides read TGTGCCATCAGACCGGGACTAGCATCCAATGAGCAGTTCTTC. Protein sequence: CAIRPGLASNEQFF.

This rearrangement joins TRBV20-1 to TRBJ1-2; perhaps TRBD1 as D (5 bases). Germline loops: CDR1 DFQATT, CDR2 SNEGSKA (reference sequence). With 3 bases removed from V and 3 bases from J, the gap between germline ends came to 11 bases. The CDR3 is 13 residues long. The CDR3, as DNA: TGCAGTGCTAGTCGGGGGAACGACTATGGCTACACCTTC. Its protein product is CSASRGNDYGYTF.

The chain joins TRBV2 to TRBJ1-1; 8 nucleotides line up with TRBD1. The V and J ends lost 7 bases and 3 bases, in that order; junction bases with no gene match: 4. CDR1 is SNHLY, CDR2 FYNNEI, per germline. The CDR3 has 13 amino acids. DNA of the CDR3: TGTGCCAGCAAGGACAGGGTCGACACTGAAGCTTTCTTT. Translating it yields CASKDRVDTEAFF.

This clone has a handful of counts. The chain couples TRBV23-1 to TRBJ2-7; 7 nucleotides agree with TRBD1. TRBV23-1 is classed as an ORF, of uncertain function. The CDR3 covers 17 residues. The V segment lost 4 bases and the J segment 2 bases; nucleotides outside the gene matches: 14. The CDR3 spells CASSPIEGAFLPYEQYF. The CDR3 DNA is TGCGCCAGCAGTCCAATCGAGGGGGCCTTCCTTCCCTACGAGCAGTACTTC.

The V and J genes are TRBV18 and TRBJ1-3, with no clear D. This CDR3 contains 15 residues. V was trimmed by 3 bases and J by 5 bases, leaving 14 bases between them. The V gene's germline CDR1 is KGHSH and CDR2 LQKENI. The CDR3 is CASSPGPEGRNTIYF. The CDR3, as DNA: TGTGCCAGCTCACCGGGCCCCGAAGGGCGAAACACCATATATTTT.

The rearrangement links TRBV6-5 to TRBJ2-3; 9 bases fit TRBD2. The J segment lost 6 bases and the V segment lost 6 bases, leaving 10 bases of the junction unmatched. CDR1 and CDR2 from the germline V gene are MNHEY and SVGAGI. The CDR3 loop spans 15 amino acids. CDR3 residues: CASRPSGGPTDTQYF. The CDR3 DNA reads as TGTGCCAGCAGACCCAGCGGGGGGCCCACGGATACGCAGTATTTT.

The chain is built from TRBV19 and TRBJ1-2, with TRBD1 as a possible D gene (5 bases). Trimming removed 3 bases from V and 2 bases from J, with 19 bases in between. This CDR3 comprises 17 residues. Germline values: CDR1 LNHDA, CDR2 SQIVND (reference sequence). CDR3 sequence: CASSIGRASGSNYGYTF. The DNA for the CDR3 is TGTGCCAGTAGTATCGGCAGGGCGAGCGGGTCAAACTATGGCTACACCTTC.

The genes are TRBV6-1 and TRBJ1-1, with TRBD1 identical over 8 bases. This CDR3 has 14 amino acids. V dropped 5 bases and J dropped 3; count of bases not matched to a gene: 5. Germline CDR1 reads MNHNS; CDR2 reads SASEGT. This CDR3 is CASSSQGVYTEAFF. The CDR3 DNA is TGTGCCAGCAGTTCACAGGGGGTGTACACTGAAGCTTTCTTT.

The chain carries TRBV15 and TRBJ2-3, with a weak D call TRBD1 (6 bases). This CDR3 contains 16 residues. Trimming took 5 bases from V and 2 from J, leaving 17 bases between them. The germline CDR1 and CDR2 sequences are LNHNV and YYDKDF (reference sequence). In DNA, the CDR3 is TGTGCCACCAGCCGTTCCCTGACAGGCACCACAGATACGCAGTATTTT. This gives the protein CATSRSLTGTTDTQYF.

V usage is TRBV5-1 and J usage is TRBJ2-3; possible D gene TRBD1, 5 bases. Trimming shortened V by 4 bases and J by 5 bases, and 14 bases separated the two germline ends. Germline-derived CDR1 and CDR2 are SGHRS and YFSETQ. This CDR3 has 14 amino acids. This CDR3 is CASSTTDLVDTQYF. The CDR3 coding sequence is TGCGCCAGCAGCACGACAGACCTAGTAGATACGCAGTATTTT.

V and J are TRBV20-1 and TRBJ2-7; tentatively, D is TRBD1 or TRBD2 (7 bases each). V lost 3 bases to trimming and J lost 3 bases, with 33 bases between them. This CDR3 has 20 amino acids. Germline lookup yields CDR1 DFQATT and CDR2 SNEGSKA (reference sequence). The CDR3 DNA reads TGCAGTGCTAGTTTTTTCGGGGGGTGGAAAGACAGGGAAAGCGGCTACGAGCAGTACTTC. Translation gives CSASFFGGWKDRESGYEQYF.

The rearrangement uses TRBV15 and TRBJ1-1; TRBD1 agrees at 7 bases. The CDR3 covers 13 residues. Trimming removed 9 bases from V and 5 bases from J; junction bases left unmatched: 9. CDR1 is LNHNV and CDR2 is YYDKDF in the germline V gene (reference sequence). DNA of the CDR3: TGTGCCACTGCGGCCACGACAGGGACTGAAGCTTTCTTT. This codes for CATAATTGTEAFF.

V usage is TRBV19 and J usage is TRBJ1-2, with D perhaps matching TRBD1 (5 bases). Germline CDR1 and CDR2: LNHDA and SQIVND (reference sequence). Trimming removed 3 bases at V and 2 bases at J, with 13 bases between. The length of the CDR3 is 15 residues. CDR3 DNA: TGTGCCAGTAGTATCCAGGGAGGTTCGAACTATGGCTACACCTTC. Protein sequence: CASSIQGGSNYGYTF. Looking up the rest from reference TRBV19 and TRBJ1-2 gives the full variable domain: DGGITQSPKYLFRKEGQNVTLSCEQNLNHDAMYWYRQDPGQGLRLIYYSQIVNDFQKGDIAEGYSVSREKKESFPLTVTSAQKNPTAFYLCASSIQGGSNYGYTFGSGTRLTVV.

The V call is TRBV7-9, the J call TRBJ2-1, with 9 nucleotides matching TRBD2. V was clipped by 5 bases and J by 3 bases; unmatched bases: 5. Germline CDR1 reads SEHNR; CDR2 reads FQNEAQ (reference sequence). This CDR3 region has 15 residues. The CDR3 here is CASSPWTSDYNEQFF. Here the CDR3 DNA reads TGTGCCAGCAGCCCCTGGACTAGCGACTACAATGAGCAGTTCTTC.